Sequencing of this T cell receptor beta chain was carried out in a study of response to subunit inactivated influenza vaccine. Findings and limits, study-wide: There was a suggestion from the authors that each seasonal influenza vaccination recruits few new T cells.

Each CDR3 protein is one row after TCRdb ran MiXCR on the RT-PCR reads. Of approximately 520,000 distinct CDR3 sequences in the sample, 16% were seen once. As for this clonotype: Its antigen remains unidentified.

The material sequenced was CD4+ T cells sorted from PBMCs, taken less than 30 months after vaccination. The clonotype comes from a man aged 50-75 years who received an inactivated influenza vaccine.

CDR3 nucleotide sequence: TGTGCCAGCAGCCCCGGGACCCCCTGGGTTCTGAACACTGAAGCTTTCTTT. Translation: CASSPGTPWVLNTEAFF. The rearrangement uses TRBV4-2 and TRBJ1-1, with a weak D call TRBD1 (5 bases). Trimming pared 4 bases from V and 0 bases from J, leaving 18 bases between. The germline CDR1 and CDR2 sequences are LGHNA and YNFKEQ. CDR3 size: 17 residues.